This T cell receptor beta chain was sequenced during a study of OX40 agonist ivuxolimab in advanced cancers. Study outcomes and limitations: Partial responders at 0.1-3.0 mg/kg showed near-lowest clonal expansion.

Turning to this clone: Its target is not known.

Trimming took off 2 bases at V and 0 bases at J, with 14 bases between the two ends. The CDR3 contains 16 residues. Libraries were prepared by immunoSEQ multiplex PCR; TCRdb keeps only in-frame clonotypes and omits some of them. The sample lists 77,000 or so clones; more than 90% were seen once. The sequence was obtained from an adult with an advanced solid tumor such as melanoma, head and neck, liver or kidney cancer. This chain connects TRBV23-1 to TRBJ2-7; possibly TRBD2 for D (5 bases). TRBV23-1 is placed among ORFs of uncertain function. Here the sequenced sample was CD4+ or CD8+ T cells sorted from blood, taken in a trial of the OX40 agonist ivuxolimab. The CDR3 DNA reads TGCGCCAGCAGTCAAGGGCTCGGGGAGAGCTCCTACGAGCAGTACTTC. Residues: CASSQGLGESSYEQYF.